These 12 T cell receptor beta chains share one sample of origin, sequenced in a study of control samples from healthy donors and cancer patients (dated by TCRdb to the early 2020s). The library was built by means of the immunoSEQ multiplex PCR assay. The clones in this table, taken by TCRdb from immuneACCESS, are in-frame only. Not every clone is retained; where verified, under half of the shortfall comes from an unresolved V gene, and the cause of the rest is unknown. Within this sample are about 130,000 clones, with 75% to 95% of them counted one time only. The ten most abundant clones make up approximately 2.7% of the sample. The sample comprised blood. The receptors here all came from a man between 18 and 29 years old in good health.

The J gene is TRBJ1-2, the V gene TRBV2; D not certain. CDR3 size: 17 residues. Trimming cost V 2 bases and J 7 bases, with 23 bases left between them. Germline lookup yields CDR1 SNHLY and CDR2 FYNNEI. CDR3 coding DNA: TGTGCCAGCAGTGAAACAGCGGATGGGTCCAGAAGGTCTGGCTACACCTTC. Protein: CASSETADGSRRSGYTF. Based on the CDR3 plus reference TRBV2 and TRBJ1-2, the full variable domain is EPEVTQTPSHQVTQMGQEVILRCVPISNHLYFYWYRQILGQKVEFLVSFYNNEISEKSEIFDDQFSVERPDGSNFTLKIRSTKLEDSAMYFCASSETADGSRRSGYTFGSGTRLTVV.

This chain joins TRBV30 and TRBJ2-3; possibly TRBD2 for D (5 bases). CDR3 length: 13 residues. Germline assignment: CDR1 GTSNPN and CDR2 SVGIG (reference sequence). The germline V and J ends were trimmed by 3 bases and 7 bases, with 14 bases remaining between them. The CDR3 reads CAWREVGENTQYF. The CDR3 nucleotides read TGTGCCTGGAGGGAGGTTGGGGAAAATACGCAGTATTTT.

The rearrangement joins TRBV15 to TRBJ2-1; 7 bases align to TRBD1. V shed 0 bases and J 1 base; nucleotides not matched to a gene: 3. Germline assignment: CDR1 LNHNV and CDR2 YYDKDF (reference sequence). The CDR3 is made up of 16 amino acids. CDR3 sequence (DNA): TGTGCCACCAGCAGAGACCGGGACAGTTCCTACAATGAGCAGTTCTTC. This gives the protein CATSRDRDSSYNEQFF.

V and J are TRBV4-3 and TRBJ2-1; TRBD2 agrees at 8 bases. The germline V gene encodes CDR1 LGHNA and CDR2 YSLEER. V was clipped by 4 bases and J by 3 bases; unmatched bases: 5. The CDR3 spans 15 residues. The DNA for the CDR3 is TGCGCCAGCAGCCCAACCGGGACTAGCTACAATGAGCAGTTCTTC. It is translated as CASSPTGTSYNEQFF.

This chain links TRBV5-5 with TRBJ2-1; TRBD1 aligns across 8 bases. The CDR3 is 16 residues long. J was trimmed by 1 base and V by 5 bases; bases with no gene match: 8. Germline CDR1 SGHKS, CDR2 YYEKEE (reference sequence). CDR3 sequence: CASRTTGGASYNEQFF. DNA of the CDR3: TGTGCCAGCAGAACTACAGGGGGAGCATCCTACAATGAGCAGTTCTTC. The full variable domain, in which reference TRBV5-5 and TRBJ2-1 provide the parts outside the CDR3, is DAGVTQSPTHLIKTRGQQVTLRCSPISGHKSVSWYQQVLGQGPQFIFQYYEKEERGRGNFPDRFSARQFPNYSSELNVNALLLGDSALYLCASRTTGGASYNEQFFGPGTRLTVL.

The chain recombines TRBV27 with TRBJ1-2; D ambiguous. Deletions cut 8 bases from V and 6 bases from J, with 7 bases between. CDR3 length: 10 amino acids. Germline loops: CDR1 MNHEY, CDR2 SMNVEV (reference sequence). The CDR3, as DNA: TGTGCCAGCTTCAAGAATGGCTACACCTTC. This codes for CASFKNGYTF.

This CDR3 is CASSSGSVNEAFF. Here the CDR3 DNA reads TGTGCCAGCAGCTCAGGGAGCGTCAATGAAGCTTTCTTT. This sequence joins TRBV5-4 and TRBJ1-1; TRBD1 might be the D (5 bases). Germline values: CDR1 SGHNT, CDR2 YYREEE (reference sequence). This CDR3 is 13 amino acids long. V was cut by 3 bases and J by 7 bases, with 13 bases left in between.

The rearrangement joins TRBV4-1 to TRBJ1-1; D gene ambiguous. V lost 0 bases and J lost 0, with 5 bases in between. CDR3 size: 14 residues. Germline CDR1 is MGHRA and CDR2 is YSYEKL. The CDR3 here is CASSQEEVNTEAFF. CDR3 sequence (DNA): TGCGCCAGCAGCCAAGAGGAGGTGAACACTGAAGCTTTCTTT.

The chain is built from TRBV7-8 and TRBJ1-1; the D gene is possibly TRBD1 (5 bases). V lost 1 base, J lost 2 bases, and 11 bases lay in between. The length of the CDR3 is 15 residues. Germline V gene lookup returns CDR1 SGHVS and CDR2 FQNEAQ. The CDR3 here is CASSLEGSSNTEAFF. The CDR3, as DNA: TGTGCCAGCAGCTTAGAGGGGTCCTCTAACACTGAAGCTTTCTTT.

The chain joins TRBV7-9 to TRBJ2-5; the D is unclear. V lost 6 bases and J 5 bases, leaving 16 bases between the germline ends. In germline, CDR1 is SEHNR, CDR2 FQNEAQ (reference sequence). The CDR3 consists of 14 residues. CDR3 amino acids: CASRGIGWMETQYF. CDR3 in DNA: TGTGCCAGCAGAGGGATAGGGTGGATGGAGACCCAGTACTTC.

V and J are TRBV23-1 and TRBJ1-5, with 8 bases fitting TRBD1. TRBV23-1 is flagged as an ORF with uncertain function. This CDR3 region has 16 residues. Trimming removed 3 bases from V and 1 base from J; junction bases left unmatched: 5. In DNA, the CDR3 is TGCGCCAGCAGTCATCGACAGGGGATCAGCAATCAGCCCCAGCATTTT. Its translation is CASSHRQGISNQPQHF.

The chain employs TRBV7-6 and TRBJ1-4; no clear D. Germline loops: CDR1 SGHVS, CDR2 FNYEAQ. The ends were cut back, 0 bases at V and 6 bases at J, with 11 bases in the middle. This CDR3 has 15 residues. In DNA, the CDR3 is TGTGCCAGCAGCTTAGCGCCCGGAGGTGATGAAAAACTGTTTTTT. It codes for CASSLAPGGDEKLFF.